Sequencing of this T cell receptor (beta chain) was carried out in a study of blood T cells in healthy people across ages. General study points: More naive CD4+ cells and higher diversity marked long-lived donors relative to aged donors. It was held that diversity estimates obtained from one million T cells represented underestimates.

A second PCR of roughly 7 to 11 cycles used a sample-barcoded 5' primer and a J-beta primer mix. At least 3 million CDR3-containing paired-end reads were obtained per sample. TCRdb re-analysed the 5' RACE reads in MiXCR, keeping a single row per CDR3 protein. The table records 1,800,000 or so distinct CDR3 sequences, about two fifths of them present only once. Only a few counts were recorded for this clonotype. Its antigen remains unknown. The germline gene is not matched at one end of the junction; a read error may be the cause. This TCR derives from a human donor in good health. The sequenced sample was blood.

CDR3 in DNA: TGTGCCAGCAGCTCCCATGTGGGCAGCAACACAGGTACGCAGTATTTT. Its protein is CASSSHVGSNTGTQYF. The gene calls are TRBV7-2 and TRBJ2-3; a possible D gene is TRBD1 (5 bases). Germline CDR1 SGHTA, CDR2 FQGNSA. The CDR3 contains 16 residues.